This T cell receptor beta chain was documented in a study of blood T cell repertoires in COVID-19 (dated by TCRdb to 2018 to 2021). Regarding the complete study: The collaborator samples originated in the United States, Italy and Spain and spanned the acute and convalescent phases of COVID-19. The prospective study material was composed of cDNA or gDNA derived from T cells, B-cell-depleted T cells, or PBMCs. The dataset comprised deeply sampled blood TCRbeta repertoires from subjects exposed to, actively infected with, or recovered from COVID-19. The repertoires were released in a freely available public database intended as a resource for research on the immune response to SARS-CoV-2. The samples were drawn from two sources: the first 160 participants of the ongoing ImmuneRACE study, and over 1,000 subjects contributed by 6 global collaborators. A de-identified subject ID, COVID-19 status, age in years and sex were almost always included in the sample metadata. Where available, HLA class I and class II types were obtained from metadata supplied by the sample provider rather than from assay-based typing. General study outcomes and caveats: The quantity of clinical and demographic metadata differed by source and by participant and was supplied without curation.

As to this clone: There is no known antigen for this receptor. No qualities accompany the bases; no much larger clone lies one base away.

The collaborating institutions used their own protocols to collect whole blood in K2EDTA tubes. Collaborator samples were shipped for TCRbeta analysis as frozen whole blood, isolated PBMCs, or DNA extracted from either sample type. The immunoSEQ Assay, a bias-controlled multiplex PCR, was used to amplify TCRbeta CDR3 regions from genomic DNA. As for the authors' bioinformatics: The number of nucleated cells in each sample was estimated from the amplification of reference gene primers within the assay. To quantify the absolute abundance of each unique TCRbeta CDR3 rearrangement, sequence reads were collapsed and filtered. For each sample, productive Simpson clonality was calculated as the square root of Simpson's diversity index across productive rearrangements. Sourced from immuneACCESS, this table was stored by TCRdb with only in-frame sequences that have V and J called. A share of the clones is absent; for the studies checked, an unresolved V gene accounts for under half, and the remainder has no known explanation. V and J calls and clone size come straight from that table; D and trimming were deduced from the DNA. Across this sample there are about 410,000 clones, with 80% to 90% seen only once. The ten most abundant clones make up about 1.5% of the sample.

The germline V gene sets CDR1 to MNHNS and CDR2 to SASEGT. Taken from cysteine to phenylalanine, the CDR3 has 19 residues. The only DNA kept is the CDR3, 57 bases in frame from the first base. The trim is 0 bases for V and 0 bases for J, with a gap of 17 bases between the germline ends. The sample taken for sequencing was peripheral blood. This receptor was taken from a woman under 40 with active or convalescent COVID-19. The chain joins TRBV6-1 to TRBJ1-4; the D gene lacks a confident call. The CDR3 here reads CASSEAQPSAVATNEKLFF. DNA sequence: TGTGCCAGCAGTGAAGCCCAACCCTCAGCGGTAGCAACTAATGAAAAACTGTTTTTT.